This T cell receptor (beta chain) was sequenced during a study of vaccination effects on CD4 cells after COVID-19. The overall study: Antigen-specific CD4+ T cells were expanded (with viral peptide pools) by the ViraFEST assay ahead of sequencing.

On this clone: No antigen is known for it.

Subsequent to 10 days of culture, CD4+ T cells were isolated. The V gene's germline CDR1 is MNHNS and CDR2 SASEGT. This CDR3 contains 16 residues. The germline V and J ends were trimmed by 2 bases and 0 bases, with 11 bases remaining between them. Profiling relied on immunoSEQ multiplex PCR, and the TCRdb table lists in-frame clones only, not all of them. The sample has more than 50,000 clones; 70% to 80% are singletons. This receptor was identified in a human donor who received a COVID-19 vaccine. The sequencing used CD4+ T cells from PBMCs cultured without peptide, collected before COVID-19 vaccination. This sequence joins TRBV6-1 and TRBJ1-5; D not certain. This chain's CDR3 is CASSERPADSNQPQHF. The CDR3 DNA reads TGTGCCAGCAGTGAACGGCCAGCAGATAGCAATCAGCCCCAGCATTTT.